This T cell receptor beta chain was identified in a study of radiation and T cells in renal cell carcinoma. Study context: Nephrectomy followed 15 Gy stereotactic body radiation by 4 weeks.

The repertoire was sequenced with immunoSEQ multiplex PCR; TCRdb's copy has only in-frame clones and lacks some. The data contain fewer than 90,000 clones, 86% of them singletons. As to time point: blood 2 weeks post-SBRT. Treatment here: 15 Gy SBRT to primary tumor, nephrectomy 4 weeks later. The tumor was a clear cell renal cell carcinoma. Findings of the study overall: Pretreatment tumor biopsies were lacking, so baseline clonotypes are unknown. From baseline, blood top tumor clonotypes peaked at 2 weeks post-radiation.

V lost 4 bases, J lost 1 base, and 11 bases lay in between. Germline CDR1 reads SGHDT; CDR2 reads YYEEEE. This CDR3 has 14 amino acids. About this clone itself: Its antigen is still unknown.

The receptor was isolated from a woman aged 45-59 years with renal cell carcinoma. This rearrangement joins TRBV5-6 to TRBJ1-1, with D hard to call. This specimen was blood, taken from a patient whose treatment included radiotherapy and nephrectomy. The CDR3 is CASSPDGRNTEAFF. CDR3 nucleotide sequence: TGTGCCAGCAGCCCGGATGGCAGGAACACTGAAGCTTTCTTT.